The 29 T cell receptor beta chains presented below share a single source sample, sequenced in a study of spatial heterogeneity in lung cancer. This sample's time point: sample taken at primary tumor resection. Findings and limits, study-wide: Counts that tracked tumor mutation counts were those of expanded intratumoral alpha and beta TCRs.

These receptors are not linked to any known antigen. TCRdb ran MiXCR on the 5' RACE reads and lists one entry per CDR3 protein. This table holds around 26,000 distinct CDR3 sequences, around 8.8% found once. The sequencing used lung tumor tissue, collected at surgery. These receptors were obtained from a male donor with early-stage non-small cell lung cancer.

This clonotype was counted ten times or more. The rearrangement uses TRBV29-1 and TRBJ2-2; 9 bases are shared with TRBD1. This CDR3 region has 12 residues. Germline CDR1 is SQVTM and CDR2 is ANQGSEA. The V and J ends lost 7 bases and 7 bases, in that order; junction bases with no gene match: 4. CDR3 sequence (DNA): TGCAGCGCTGGACAGGGGCACGGGGAGCTGTTTTTT. This encodes CSAGQGHGELFF.

Only a few counts were recorded for this clonotype. The genes are TRBV3-1 and TRBJ2-3; D possibly corresponds to TRBD2 (5 bases). The CDR3 runs 14 residues. Deletions cut 4 bases from V and 0 bases from J, with 8 bases between. Germline CDR1 is LGHDT and CDR2 is YNNKEL (reference sequence). CDR3 sequence reads: CASSREPSTDTQYF. In DNA, the CDR3 is TGTGCCAGCAGCCGGGAGCCAAGCACAGATACGCAGTATTTT.

The chain couples TRBV10-2 to TRBJ2-5; 12 nucleotides align to TRBD2. Germline V CDR1 and CDR2: WSHSY, SAAADI. V shed 8 bases, J shed 2 bases, and the junction held 0 bases outside the gene matches. The CDR3 sequence is 13 residues long. CDR3 DNA: TGCGCCAGCGGACTAGCGGGGCAAGAGACCCAGTACTTC. Translated: CASGLAGQETQYF.

This chain joins TRBV7-2 and TRBJ2-1; 7 nucleotides agree with TRBD2. This CDR3 has 14 residues. Trimming removed 4 bases from V and 8 bases from J; junction bases left unmatched: 8. Germline values: CDR1 SGHTA, CDR2 FQGNSA. The CDR3 spells CASSSSGVEDEQFF. The CDR3 DNA sequence: TGTGCCAGCAGCTCAAGCGGGGTTGAAGATGAGCAGTTCTTC.

This clonotype has a count of ten or more. The chain joins TRBV30 to TRBJ1-6, with TRBD1 identical over 9 bases. CDR3 length: 15 residues. J was trimmed by 10 bases and V by 3 bases; bases with no gene match: 10. Germline loops: CDR1 GTSNPN, CDR2 SVGIG (reference sequence). This chain's CDR3 is CAWRMMGTGRSPLHF. The CDR3 nucleotides are TGTGCCTGGAGGATGATGGGGACAGGGAGGTCACCCCTCCACTTT.

This clonotype has ten or more counts. V usage is TRBV28 and J usage is TRBJ2-4; 10 bases align to TRBD2. Germline CDR1 MDHEN, CDR2 SYDVKM. The CDR3 contains 14 residues. With V trimmed by 5 bases and J by 6 bases, 4 bases remained unmatched. CDR3 residues: CASSQRGGGNIQYF. The CDR3 DNA follows: TGTGCCAGCAGTCAGCGGGGGGGCGGAAACATTCAGTACTTC.

This clonotype showed up many times. The J gene is TRBJ1-1, the V gene TRBV3-1; weak D call: TRBD1 (5 bases). The CDR3 runs to 11 residues. V shed 5 bases and J shed 11 bases, with 12 bases lying between them. Per the germline V gene, CDR1 is LGHDT and CDR2 is YNNKEL (reference sequence). CDR3 sequence (DNA): TGTGCCAGCAGCGGGGGAGACGGGGCTTTCTTT. This sequence encodes CASSGGDGAFF.

The chain combines TRBV15 with TRBJ2-3; the D is unclear. Trimming shortened V by 6 bases and J by 6 bases, and 13 bases separated the two germline ends. The length of the CDR3 is 13 residues. The germline CDR1 and CDR2 sequences are LNHNV and YYDKDF (reference sequence). In DNA, the CDR3 is TGTGCCACCAGGATGCCCCCAGTTGATACGCAGTATTTT. This sequence encodes CATRMPPVDTQYF. The full variable domain, in which reference TRBV15 and TRBJ2-3 provide the parts outside the CDR3, is DAMVIQNPRYQVTQFGKPVTLSCSQTLNHNVMYWYQQKSSQAPKLLFHYYDKDFNNEADTPDNFQSRRPNTSFCFLDIRSPGLGDTAMYLCATRMPPVDTQYFGPGTRLTVL.

At least ten counts were recorded for this clonotype. The CDR3 DNA reads TGTGCCAGCAGTTTCTCTCAGAGGGGATTCAGCAATCAGCCCCAGCATTTT. As protein: CASSFSQRGFSNQPQHF. This chain connects TRBV28 to TRBJ1-5, with D tentatively TRBD1 (5 bases). This CDR3 has 17 residues. CDR1 and CDR2 (germline): MDHEN, SYDVKM. The V end lost 3 bases, the J end lost 1 base, and 16 bases lay between the germline ends.

Many counts were recorded for this clonotype. The chain carries TRBV5-1 and TRBJ2-7, with D possibly TRBD1 on 5 matching bases. The V end lost 0 bases, the J end lost 2 bases, and 12 bases lay between the germline ends. This CDR3 contains 15 residues. Germline V CDR1 and CDR2: SGHRS, YFSETQ. CDR3 nucleotide sequence: TGCGCCAGCAGCTTGGGTGACAGCCCCCCCTACGAGCAGTACTTC. This encodes CASSLGDSPPYEQYF.

CDR3 nucleotides: TGTGCCAGCAGCCCCCCCCAGGGAGCAGATACGCAGTATTTT. Residues: CASSPPQGADTQYF. The chain recombines TRBV2 with TRBJ2-3, with D perhaps given as TRBD1 or TRBD2 (5 bases each). V gave up 6 bases and J gave up 4 bases, with 14 bases separating them. Germline values: CDR1 SNHLY, CDR2 FYNNEI. This CDR3 has 14 amino acids.

The V gene is TRBV14, the J gene TRBJ2-7, with 9 bases fitting TRBD1. Losses at the gene ends were 2 bases for V and 5 bases for J; bases not matched to a gene: 4. The CDR3 runs 14 residues. The germline V gene encodes CDR1 SGHDN and CDR2 FVKESK. CDR3 nucleotides: TGTGCCAGCAGCCAACAACAGGGGGCCCACGAGCAGTACTTC. Its protein is CASSQQQGAHEQYF. The full variable domain, in which reference TRBV14 and TRBJ2-7 provide the parts outside the CDR3, is EAGVTQFPSHSVIEKGQTVTLRCDPISGHDNLYWYRRVMGKEIKFLLHFVKESKQDESGMPNNRFLAERTGGTYSTLKVQPAELEDSGVYFCASSQQQGAHEQYFGPGTRLTVT.

By share, this clonotype ranks as medium-sized (0.01 to 0.1%). V gene TRBV28 combines with J gene TRBJ2-7; 9 nucleotides match TRBD1. The germline V gene has CDR1 MDHEN and CDR2 SYDVKM. The CDR3 sequence is 14 residues long. V gave up 6 bases and J gave up 5 bases; unmatched junction bases: 8. CDR3 in amino acids: CASSGTGIRDEQYF. CDR3 DNA: TGTGCCAGCAGCGGGACAGGGATACGCGACGAGCAGTACTTC.

This clonotype was counted ten times or more. The genes are TRBV6-2 or TRBV6-3 and TRBJ2-1; 7 bases are a match to TRBD2. V lost 5 bases, J lost 9 bases, and 4 bases stayed unmatched. The CDR3 sequence is 12 residues long. The germline V gene encodes CDR1 MNHEY and CDR2 SVGEGT. CDR3 residues: CASSRPGGEQFF. The CDR3 region has the DNA TGTGCCAGCAGTCGCCCGGGGGGTGAGCAGTTCTTC.

This rearrangement joins TRBV7-2 to TRBJ2-5; D remains unclear. V gave up 5 bases and J gave up 4 bases, with 8 bases separating them. Germline V CDR1 and CDR2: SGHTA, FQGNSA. This CDR3 is built from 12 residues. The CDR3 DNA reads as TGTGCCAGCAGCCCCGAGAGAGAGACCCAGTACTTC. Its translation: CASSPERETQYF.

This CDR3 reads CASSSTNEGQPTDTQYF. The CDR3 nucleotides read TGTGCCAGCAGTTCCACGAATGAGGGACAGCCCACAGATACGCAGTATTTT. The rearrangement joins TRBV28 to TRBJ2-3; 7 bases match TRBD1. Trimming removed 4 bases from V and 2 bases from J; junction bases left unmatched: 12. The germline V gene has CDR1 MDHEN and CDR2 SYDVKM. The CDR3 has 17 residues.

This clonotype was recorded at least ten times. The CDR3 spells CASSFPSGSQTDTQYF. CDR3 nucleotides: TGCGCCAGCAGCTTCCCCAGCGGGAGTCAGACAGATACGCAGTATTTT. The chain joins TRBV5-1 to TRBJ2-3, with 8 nucleotides matching TRBD2. CDR3 size: 16 residues. CDR1 SGHRS and CDR2 YFSETQ come from the germline V gene. Trimming cost V 2 bases and J 3 bases; bases outside gene matches: 8.

Many counts were recorded for this clonotype. The chain couples TRBV14 to TRBJ2-4, with no clear D. This CDR3 is built from 14 residues. Germline V lookup: CDR1 SGHDN, CDR2 FVKESK. The V and J ends lost 0 bases and 5 bases respectively, with 8 bases between them. The CDR3 reads CASSQDLGQNIQYF. In DNA, the CDR3 is TGTGCCAGCAGCCAAGACCTCGGTCAAAACATTCAGTACTTC.

This clonotype was observed a handful of times. The chain couples TRBV28 to TRBJ2-7; D perhaps matches TRBD2 (6 bases). Trimming took 2 bases from V and 0 from J, leaving 17 bases between them. The germline V gene encodes CDR1 MDHEN and CDR2 SYDVKM. The CDR3 sequence is 17 residues long. CDR3: CASSLGAGSGSSYEQYF. The DNA of the CDR3 is TGTGCCAGCAGTTTAGGGGCGGGTAGCGGAAGCTCCTACGAGCAGTACTTC.

By share of the sample, this clonotype is medium-sized. The chain is built from TRBV11-2 and TRBJ2-7, with D uncertain. The CDR3 sequence is 11 residues long. Germline CDR1 reads SGHAT; CDR2 reads FQNNGV. Trimming took off 3 bases at V and 7 bases at J, with 7 bases between the two ends. The CDR3 here is CASSFGREQYF. The CDR3 coding sequence is TGTGCCAGCAGCTTTGGCCGGGAGCAGTACTTC.

This clonotype was counted at least ten times. This sequence joins TRBV5-1 and TRBJ2-5, with TRBD1 matching 9 bases. The CDR3 sequence is 15 residues long. The V gene's germline CDR1 is SGHRS and CDR2 YFSETQ. V lost 3 bases, J lost 2 bases, and 5 bases stayed unmatched. Here the CDR3 reads CASSYGQGNQETQYF. The CDR3 DNA reads TGCGCCAGCAGCTACGGACAGGGGAATCAAGAGACCCAGTACTTC.

This clonotype was seen at least ten times. The chain employs TRBV6-5 and TRBJ2-2; 8 nucleotides match TRBD2. The CDR3 covers 13 residues. Germline V CDR1 and CDR2: MNHEY, SVGAGI. J was trimmed by 6 bases and V by 8 bases; bases with no gene match: 5. CDR3 in DNA: TGTGCCAGCGGGACTAGAGTTGCCGGGGAGCTGTTTTTT. Translated, it gives CASGTRVAGELFF.

This clonotype was seen many times. This chain joins TRBV19 and TRBJ2-7; D may be TRBD2 (5 bases). The V gene lost 3 bases and the J gene lost 3 bases, with 12 bases spanning the gap. CDR1 and CDR2 (germline): LNHDA, SQIVND (reference sequence). The CDR3 runs 14 residues. CDR3: CASSIAQRSYEQYF. The CDR3 DNA reads as TGTGCCAGTAGTATCGCACAGCGGAGCTACGAGCAGTACTTC. The full variable domain, its missing parts supplied by reference TRBV19 and TRBJ2-7, is DGGITQSPKYLFRKEGQNVTLSCEQNLNHDAMYWYRQDPGQGLRLIYYSQIVNDFQKGDIAEGYSVSREKKESFPLTVTSAQKNPTAFYLCASSIAQRSYEQYFGPGTRLTVT.

This clonotype has at least ten counts. V usage is TRBV12-3 or TRBV12-4 and J usage is TRBJ2-3, with D maybe TRBD2 (5 bases). V lost 8 bases and J lost 2, with 17 bases in between. This CDR3 spans 15 amino acids. CDR3 protein: CASRRGKADTDTQYF. The CDR3 DNA sequence: TGTGCCAGCCGCAGAGGGAAAGCTGACACAGATACGCAGTATTTT.

This clonotype has at least ten counts. The chain carries TRBV11-1 and TRBJ2-7; 7 bases match TRBD2. CDR1 is SGHAT, CDR2 FQDESV, per germline (reference sequence). The V gene end was trimmed by 5 bases and the J gene end by 6 bases; junction bases not matched to a gene: 7. CDR3 length: 13 residues. The CDR3 DNA is TGTGCCAGCAGCCGCGGGCCGGGGGGCGAGCAGTACTTC. It yields the protein CASSRGPGGEQYF. Filled out from reference TRBV11-1 and TRBJ2-7, the complete variable domain reads EAEVAQSPRYKITEKSQAVAFWCDPISGHATLYWYRQILGQGPELLVQFQDESVVDDSQLPKDRFSAERLKGVDSTLKIQPAELGDSAMYLCASSRGPGGEQYFGPGTRLTVT.

This clonotype was recorded at least ten times. The V call is TRBV11-2, the J call TRBJ2-3; D unresolved. Trimming took 6 bases from V and 11 from J, leaving 12 bases between them. This CDR3 contains 11 residues. In germline, CDR1 is SGHAT, CDR2 FQNNGV. CDR3 residues: CASSSYMRQYF. The DNA of the CDR3 is TGTGCCAGCAGTTCCTATATGAGGCAGTATTTT.

This clonotype was seen only a few times. The rearrangement links TRBV7-6 to TRBJ2-7; TRBD2 aligns across 8 bases. V gave up 3 bases and J gave up 2 bases; unmatched junction bases: 3. Germline V gene sequence: CDR1 SGHVS, CDR2 FNYEAQ. This CDR3 comprises 14 residues. This chain's CDR3 is CASSLRRGAYEQYF. The CDR3 coding sequence is TGTGCCAGCAGCTTGAGGCGGGGGGCCTACGAGCAGTACTTC.

This clonotype was seen many times. This sequence joins TRBV4-3 and TRBJ1-3; no definite D call. The V end was cut by 5 bases, the J end by 0 bases, with 11 bases between. From germline, CDR1 is LGHNA and CDR2 YSLEER. This CDR3 has 15 residues. DNA for the CDR3: TGCGCCAGCAGCGAAGGCGTAAGCTCTGGAAACACCATATATTTT. It encodes CASSEGVSSGNTIYF.

This clonotype occurred a few times. J is TRBJ1-2 and V is TRBV7-9; D not resolved. CDR3 length: 15 amino acids. CDR1 is SEHNR and CDR2 is FQNEAQ in the germline V gene (reference sequence). The germline V and J ends were trimmed by 0 bases and 4 bases, with 12 bases remaining between them. CDR3 nucleotide sequence: TGTGCCAGCAGCTTAGCGCGTATTGCTGGCTATGGCTACACCTTC. The encoded protein is CASSLARIAGYGYTF.